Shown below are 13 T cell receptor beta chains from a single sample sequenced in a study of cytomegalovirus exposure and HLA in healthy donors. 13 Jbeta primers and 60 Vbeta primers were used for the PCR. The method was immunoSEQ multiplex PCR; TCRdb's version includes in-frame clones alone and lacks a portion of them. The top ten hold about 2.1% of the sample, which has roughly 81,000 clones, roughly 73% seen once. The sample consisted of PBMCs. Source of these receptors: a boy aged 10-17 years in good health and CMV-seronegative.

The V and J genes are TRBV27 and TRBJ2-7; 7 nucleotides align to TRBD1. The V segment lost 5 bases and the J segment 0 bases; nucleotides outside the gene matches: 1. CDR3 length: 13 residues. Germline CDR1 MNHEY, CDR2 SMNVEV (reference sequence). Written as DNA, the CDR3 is TGTGCCAGCAGTAGGGACAGCTCCTACGAGCAGTACTTC. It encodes CASSRDSSYEQYF.

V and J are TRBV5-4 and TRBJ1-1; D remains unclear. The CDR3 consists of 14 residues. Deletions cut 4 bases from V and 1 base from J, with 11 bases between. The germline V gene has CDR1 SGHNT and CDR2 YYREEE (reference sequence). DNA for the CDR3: TGTGCCAGCAGCCTCCTTACTACGAACACTGAAGCTTTCTTT. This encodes CASSLLTTNTEAFF.

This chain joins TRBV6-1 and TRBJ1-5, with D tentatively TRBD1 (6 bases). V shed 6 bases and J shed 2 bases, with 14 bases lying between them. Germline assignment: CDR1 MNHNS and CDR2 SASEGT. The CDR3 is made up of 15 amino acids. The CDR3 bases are TGTGCCAGCAGCGAACAGGGCCTTGGCAATCAGCCCCAGCATTTT. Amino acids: CASSEQGLGNQPQHF.

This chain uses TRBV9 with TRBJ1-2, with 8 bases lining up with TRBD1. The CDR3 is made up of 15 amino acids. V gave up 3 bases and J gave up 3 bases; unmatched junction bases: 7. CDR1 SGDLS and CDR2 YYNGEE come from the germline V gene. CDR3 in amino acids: CASSERQGLDYGYTF. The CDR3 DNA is TGTGCCAGCAGCGAGAGACAGGGGTTGGACTATGGCTACACCTTC.

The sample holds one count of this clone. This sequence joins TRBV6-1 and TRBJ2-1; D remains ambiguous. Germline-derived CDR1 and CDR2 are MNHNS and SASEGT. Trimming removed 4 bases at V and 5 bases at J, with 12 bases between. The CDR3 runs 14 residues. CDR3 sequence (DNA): TGTGCCAGCAGTGGACTTCCCTATGACAATGAGCAGTTCTTC. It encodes CASSGLPYDNEQFF.

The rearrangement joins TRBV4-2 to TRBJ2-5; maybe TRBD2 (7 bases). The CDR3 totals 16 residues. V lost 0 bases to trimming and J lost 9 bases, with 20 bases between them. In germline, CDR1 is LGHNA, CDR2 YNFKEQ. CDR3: CASSQELGAGAWPQYF. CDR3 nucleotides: TGTGCCAGCAGCCAAGAGCTGGGGGCGGGAGCCTGGCCCCAGTACTTC.

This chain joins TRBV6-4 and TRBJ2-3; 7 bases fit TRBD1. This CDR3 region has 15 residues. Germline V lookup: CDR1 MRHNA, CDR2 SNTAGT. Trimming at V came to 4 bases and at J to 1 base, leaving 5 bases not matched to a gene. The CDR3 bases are TGTGCCAGCAGTGTGGGAGACAGGGGCACAGATACGCAGTATTTT. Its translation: CASSVGDRGTDTQYF.

CDR3 residues: CSAGASSYEQYF. CDR3 nucleotides: TGCAGCGCTGGGGCGAGTTCCTACGAGCAGTACTTC. J is TRBJ2-7 and V is TRBV29-1; D possibly corresponds to TRBD1 (5 bases). The germline V and J ends were trimmed by 7 bases and 1 base, with 11 bases remaining between them. The germline V gene encodes CDR1 SQVTM and CDR2 ANQGSEA. The length of the CDR3 is 12 residues.

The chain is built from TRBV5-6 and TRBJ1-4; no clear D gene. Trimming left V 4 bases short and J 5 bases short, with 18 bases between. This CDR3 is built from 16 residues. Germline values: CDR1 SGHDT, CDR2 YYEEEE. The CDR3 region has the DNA TGTGCCAGCAGCAGGATCCGGGGAGAGACGAATGAAAAACTGTTTTTT. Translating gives CASSRIRGETNEKLFF.

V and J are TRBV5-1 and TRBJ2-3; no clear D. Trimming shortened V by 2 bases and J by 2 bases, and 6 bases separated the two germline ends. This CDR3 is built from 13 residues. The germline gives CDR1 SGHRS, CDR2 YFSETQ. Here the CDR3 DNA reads TGCGCCAGCAGCTTACAAACCACAGATACGCAGTATTTT. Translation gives CASSLQTTDTQYF.

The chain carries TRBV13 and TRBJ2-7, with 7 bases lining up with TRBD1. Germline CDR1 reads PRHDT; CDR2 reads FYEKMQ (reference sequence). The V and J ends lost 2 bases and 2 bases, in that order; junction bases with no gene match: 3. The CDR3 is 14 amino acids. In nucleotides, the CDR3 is TGTGCCAGCAGCTTAACAGGGGCACCCTACGAGCAGTACTTC. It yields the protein CASSLTGAPYEQYF.

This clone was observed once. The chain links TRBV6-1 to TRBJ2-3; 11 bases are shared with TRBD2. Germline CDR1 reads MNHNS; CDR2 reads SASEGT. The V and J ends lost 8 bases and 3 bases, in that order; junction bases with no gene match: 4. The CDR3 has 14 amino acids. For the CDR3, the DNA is TGTGCCAGCTGGGGACTAGCGGTTACAGATACGCAGTATTTT. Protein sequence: CASWGLAVTDTQYF.

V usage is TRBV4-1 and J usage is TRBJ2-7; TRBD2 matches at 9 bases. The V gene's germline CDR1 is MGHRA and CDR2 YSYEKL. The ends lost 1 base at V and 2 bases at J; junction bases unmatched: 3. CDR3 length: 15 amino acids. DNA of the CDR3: TGCGCCAGCAGCCAAGTCATAGCGGGGGCCTACGAGCAGTACTTC. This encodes CASSQVIAGAYEQYF.